The subject of this entry is one TCR beta chain. What it recognizes is unknown. One end of the junction varies from germline; a read error may be responsible. These data are taken from a study of T cell repertoires in cytomegalovirus infection. Study as a whole: Public TCR beta signatures were indicative of both CMV infection and a matching HLA type. Study-level findings and limits: What dominated the ex vivo response were HLA-C-restricted CMV-specific TCR beta clonotypes. Identification of carriers of CMV plus the relevant HLA was performed using cumulative public TCR beta family frequency.

Germline CDR1 SGHVT, CDR2 SQSDAQ. CDR3 size: 15 residues. A single record per CDR3 protein comes from TCRdb applying MiXCR to the reads. The sample yields approximately 500,000 distinct CDR3 sequences, about 15% seen once. The sample consisted of CD8+ T cells from PBMCs. The TCR originated in a human donor in good health (CMV status not recorded). Some clones in this sample may be carry-over from other donors' samples. J is TRBJ2-5 and V is TRBV7-4; 14 bases are shared with TRBD2. This CDR3 reads CASRLAGGPTDTPYF. The CDR3, as DNA: TGTGCCAGTAGACTAGCGGGAGGGCCGACGGATACCCCGTACTTC. Filled out from reference TRBV7-4 and TRBJ2-5, the complete variable domain reads GAGVSQSPRYKVAKRGRDVALRCDSISGHVTLYWYRQTLGQGSEVLTYSQSDAQRDKSGRPSGRFSAERPERSVSTLKIQRTEQGDSAVYLCASRLAGGPTDTPYFGPGTRLLVL.